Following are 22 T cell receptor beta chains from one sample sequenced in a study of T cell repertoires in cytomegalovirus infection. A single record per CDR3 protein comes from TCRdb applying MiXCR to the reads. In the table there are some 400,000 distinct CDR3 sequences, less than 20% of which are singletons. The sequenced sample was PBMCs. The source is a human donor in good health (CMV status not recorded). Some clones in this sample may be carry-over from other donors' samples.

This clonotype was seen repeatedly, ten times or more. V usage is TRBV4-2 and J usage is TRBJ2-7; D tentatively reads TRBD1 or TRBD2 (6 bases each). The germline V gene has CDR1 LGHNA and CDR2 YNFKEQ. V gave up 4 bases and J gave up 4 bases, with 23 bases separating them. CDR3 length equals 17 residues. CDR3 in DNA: TGTGCCAGCAGCCCAGGGCCCTTTAGGGGGGCCTCGTACGAGCAGTACTTC. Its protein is CASSPGPFRGASYEQYF.

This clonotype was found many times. CDR3 loop: CASSRRWGVNTEAFF. The CDR3 region has the DNA TGTGCCAGCAGCCGCCGTTGGGGCGTGAACACTGAAGCTTTCTTT. This sequence joins TRBV7-2 and TRBJ1-1, with D perhaps TRBD1 (5 bases). From germline, CDR1 is SGHTA and CDR2 FQGNSA. V lost 5 bases and J lost 0, with 13 bases in between. This CDR3 is 15 amino acids long.

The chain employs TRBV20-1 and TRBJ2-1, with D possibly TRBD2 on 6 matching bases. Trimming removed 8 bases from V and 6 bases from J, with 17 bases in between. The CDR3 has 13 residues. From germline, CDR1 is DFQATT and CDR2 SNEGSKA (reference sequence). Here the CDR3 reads CSPTRTEGNEQFF. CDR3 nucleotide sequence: TGCAGTCCGACTAGGACCGAAGGCAATGAGCAGTTCTTC.

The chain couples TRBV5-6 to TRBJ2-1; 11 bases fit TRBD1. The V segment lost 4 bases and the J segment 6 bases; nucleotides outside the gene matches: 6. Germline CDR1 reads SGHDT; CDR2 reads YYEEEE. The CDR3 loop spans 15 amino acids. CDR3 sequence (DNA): TGTGCCAGCAGCCGAGGACAGGGGGCCCGCAATGAGCAGTTCTTC. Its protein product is CASSRGQGARNEQFF.

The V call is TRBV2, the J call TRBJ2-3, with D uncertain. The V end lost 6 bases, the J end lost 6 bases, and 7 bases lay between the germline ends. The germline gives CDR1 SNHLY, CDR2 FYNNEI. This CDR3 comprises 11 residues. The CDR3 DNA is TGTGCCAGCAGCGTGGTGGATACGCAGTATTTT. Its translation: CASSVVDTQYF.

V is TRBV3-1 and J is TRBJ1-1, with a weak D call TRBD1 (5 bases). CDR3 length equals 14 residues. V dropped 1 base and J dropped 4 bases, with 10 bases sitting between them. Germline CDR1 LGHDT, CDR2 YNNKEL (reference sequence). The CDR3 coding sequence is TGTGCCAGCAGCCAAGGCGGGGGGTTCACTGAAGCTTTCTTT. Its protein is CASSQGGGFTEAFF.

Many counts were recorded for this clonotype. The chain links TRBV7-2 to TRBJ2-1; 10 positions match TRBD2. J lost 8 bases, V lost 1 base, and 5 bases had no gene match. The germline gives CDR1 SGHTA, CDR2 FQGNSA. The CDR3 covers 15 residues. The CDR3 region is CASSLGLAGGDEQFF. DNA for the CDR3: TGTGCCAGCAGCTTAGGACTAGCGGGTGGCGATGAGCAGTTCTTC.

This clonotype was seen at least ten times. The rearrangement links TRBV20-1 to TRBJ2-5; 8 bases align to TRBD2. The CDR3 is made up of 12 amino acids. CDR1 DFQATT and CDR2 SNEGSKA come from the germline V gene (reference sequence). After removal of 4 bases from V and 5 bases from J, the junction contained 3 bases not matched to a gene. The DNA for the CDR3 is TGCAGTGCTAAAACTAGCGGTGAGACCCAGTACTTC. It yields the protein CSAKTSGETQYF.

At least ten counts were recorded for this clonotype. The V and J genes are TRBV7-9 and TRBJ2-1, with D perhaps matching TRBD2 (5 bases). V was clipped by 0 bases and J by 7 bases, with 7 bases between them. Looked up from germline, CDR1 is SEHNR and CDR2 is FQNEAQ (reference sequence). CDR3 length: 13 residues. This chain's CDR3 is CASSLAPGNEQFF. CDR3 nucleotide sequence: TGTGCCAGCAGCTTAGCTCCGGGAAATGAGCAGTTCTTC.

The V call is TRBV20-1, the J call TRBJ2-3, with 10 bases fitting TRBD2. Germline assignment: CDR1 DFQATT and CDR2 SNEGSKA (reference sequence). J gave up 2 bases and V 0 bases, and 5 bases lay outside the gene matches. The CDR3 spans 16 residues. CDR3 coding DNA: TGCAGTGCTAGAGATGATAGCGGGAGGACCACAGATACGCAGTATTTT. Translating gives CSARDDSGRTTDTQYF.

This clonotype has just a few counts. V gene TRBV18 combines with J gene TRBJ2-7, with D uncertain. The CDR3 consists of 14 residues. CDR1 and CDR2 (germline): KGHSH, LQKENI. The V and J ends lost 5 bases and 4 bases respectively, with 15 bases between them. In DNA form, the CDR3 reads TGTGCCAGCTCAGAAGGACCGTCCTGGTACGAGCAGTACTTC. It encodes CASSEGPSWYEQYF. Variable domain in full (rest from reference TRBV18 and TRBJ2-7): NAGVMQNPRHLVRRRGQEARLRCSPMKGHSHVYWYRQLPEEGLKFMVYLQKENIIDESGMPKERFSAEFPKEGPSILRIQQVVRGDSAAYFCASSEGPSWYEQYFGPGTRLTVT.

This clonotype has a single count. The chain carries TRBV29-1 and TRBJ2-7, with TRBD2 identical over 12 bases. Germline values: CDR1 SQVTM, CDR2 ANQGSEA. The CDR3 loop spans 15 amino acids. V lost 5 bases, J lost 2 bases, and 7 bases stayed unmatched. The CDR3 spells CSVSVTSGGTYEQYF. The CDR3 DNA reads TGCAGCGTTTCCGTGACTAGCGGGGGAACCTACGAGCAGTACTTC.

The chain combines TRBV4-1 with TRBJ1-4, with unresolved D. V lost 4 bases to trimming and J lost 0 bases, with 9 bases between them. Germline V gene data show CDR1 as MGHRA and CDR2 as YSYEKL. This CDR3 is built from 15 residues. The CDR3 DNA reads TGCGCCAGCAGCCCCCCGGGCGCAACTAATGAAAAACTGTTTTTT. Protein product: CASSPPGATNEKLFF.

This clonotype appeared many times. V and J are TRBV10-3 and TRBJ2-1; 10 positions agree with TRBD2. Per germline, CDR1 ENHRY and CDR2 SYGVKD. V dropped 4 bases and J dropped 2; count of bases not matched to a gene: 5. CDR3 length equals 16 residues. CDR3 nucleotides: TGTGCCATCAGTGGAGGACTAGCGGTAACCTACAATGAGCAGTTCTTC. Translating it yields CAISGGLAVTYNEQFF.

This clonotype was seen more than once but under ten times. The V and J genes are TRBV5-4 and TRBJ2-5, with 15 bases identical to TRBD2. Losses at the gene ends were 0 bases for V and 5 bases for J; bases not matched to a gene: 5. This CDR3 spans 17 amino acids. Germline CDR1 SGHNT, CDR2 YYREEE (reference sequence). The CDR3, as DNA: TGTGCCAGCAGCTTGGGGACTAGCGGGAGGGCCGGTGAGACCCAGTACTTC. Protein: CASSLGTSGRAGETQYF.

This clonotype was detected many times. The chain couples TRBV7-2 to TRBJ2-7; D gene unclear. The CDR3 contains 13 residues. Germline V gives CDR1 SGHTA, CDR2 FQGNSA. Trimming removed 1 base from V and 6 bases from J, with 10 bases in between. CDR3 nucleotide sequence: TGTGCCAGCAGCTTAGTAACGGGTGTCGAGCAGTACTTC. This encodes CASSLVTGVEQYF.

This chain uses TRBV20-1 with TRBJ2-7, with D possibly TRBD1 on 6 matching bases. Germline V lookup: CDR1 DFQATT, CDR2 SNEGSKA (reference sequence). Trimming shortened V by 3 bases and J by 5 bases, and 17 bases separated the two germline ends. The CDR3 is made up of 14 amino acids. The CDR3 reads CSARRGTEIDEQYF. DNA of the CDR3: TGCAGTGCTAGGAGGGGGACGGAGATCGACGAGCAGTACTTC.

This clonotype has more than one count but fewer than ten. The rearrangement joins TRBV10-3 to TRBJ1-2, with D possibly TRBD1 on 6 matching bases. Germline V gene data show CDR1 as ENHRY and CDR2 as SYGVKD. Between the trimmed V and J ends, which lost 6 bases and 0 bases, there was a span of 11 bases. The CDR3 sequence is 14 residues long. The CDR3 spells CAIRTDSSNYGYTF. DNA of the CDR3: TGTGCCATCAGAACGGACAGTTCTAACTATGGCTACACCTTC.

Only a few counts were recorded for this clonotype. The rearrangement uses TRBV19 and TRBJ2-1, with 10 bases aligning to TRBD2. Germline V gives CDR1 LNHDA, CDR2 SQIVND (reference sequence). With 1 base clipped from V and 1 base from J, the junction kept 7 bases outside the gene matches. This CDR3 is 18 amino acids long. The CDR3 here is CASSIGTSGYRSYNEQFF. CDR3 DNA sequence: TGTGCCAGTAGTATAGGGACTAGCGGATACCGTTCCTACAATGAGCAGTTCTTC.

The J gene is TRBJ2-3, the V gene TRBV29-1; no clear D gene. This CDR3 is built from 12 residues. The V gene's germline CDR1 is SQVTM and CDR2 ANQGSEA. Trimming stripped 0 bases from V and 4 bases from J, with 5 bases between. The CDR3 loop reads CSVEDGADTQYF. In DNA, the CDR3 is TGCAGCGTTGAAGACGGCGCAGATACGCAGTATTTT.

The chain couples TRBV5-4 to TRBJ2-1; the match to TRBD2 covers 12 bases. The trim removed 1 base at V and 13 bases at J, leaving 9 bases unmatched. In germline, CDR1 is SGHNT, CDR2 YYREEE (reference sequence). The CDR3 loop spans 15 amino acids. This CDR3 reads CASSLRTSGTHRQFF. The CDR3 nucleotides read TGTGCCAGCAGCTTGAGGACTAGCGGGACACATCGACAGTTCTTC.

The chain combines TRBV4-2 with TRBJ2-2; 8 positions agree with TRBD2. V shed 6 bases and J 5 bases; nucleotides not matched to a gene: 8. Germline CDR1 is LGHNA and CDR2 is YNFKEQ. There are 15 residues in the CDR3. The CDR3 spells CASRGSGRRTGELFF. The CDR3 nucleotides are TGTGCCAGCAGAGGGAGCGGGAGACGAACCGGGGAGCTGTTTTTT.